This TCR beta chain was identified during a study of blood T cell repertoires in COVID-19. Study-wide context: Sources were T cells, B-cell-depleted T cells, or PBMCs; the material itself was cDNA or gDNA.

Seattle patients were enrolled during active infection and followed longitudinally. In the original workflow: Estimates of nucleated cell counts were drawn from the amplification of reference gene primers. Sequencing used immunoSEQ multiplex PCR; TCRdb keeps in-frame clones, though not all of them. V and J calls plus clone size are reproduced from that table; the DNA served to infer D and trimming. The data show 150,000 to 200,000 clones, with 80% to 90% seen just once and roughly 15% held by the top ten. Germline-derived CDR1 and CDR2 are SGHRS and YFSETQ. The CDR3 totals 15 residues. The V end was cut by 4 bases, the J end by 1 base, with 14 bases between.

The origin of this receptor is a woman aged 65 to 85 with COVID-19, enrolled during active disease. The chain couples TRBV5-1 to TRBJ1-1, with D possibly TRBD1 on 6 matching bases. The sample taken for sequencing was peripheral blood. CDR3 amino acids: CASSRQVSGNTEAFF. The CDR3 region has the DNA TGCGCCAGCAGCCGACAGGTTTCCGGGAACACTGAAGCTTTCTTT.